These 10 T cell receptor beta chains share one sample of origin, sequenced in a study of control samples from healthy donors and cancer patients. Repertoires were generated with immunoSEQ multiplex PCR, while TCRdb's copy carries only in-frame clones and drops some. This table holds approximately 93,000 clones, 85% to 90% found once. Source material: PBMCs. Receptor source: a woman aged 45-65 years with colorectal cancer.

The CDR3 loop reads CASSQGPRSYGYTF. As DNA, the CDR3 is TGCGCCAGCAGCCAAGGCCCCCGCAGCTATGGCTACACCTTC. The chain recombines TRBV4-3 with TRBJ1-2; D unclear. CDR1 and CDR2 (germline): LGHNA, YSLEER. Trimming removed 1 base from V and 4 bases from J, with 10 bases in between. The CDR3 contains 14 residues.

This chain links TRBV7-8 with TRBJ1-6; maybe TRBD1 (5 bases). The CDR3 extends over 15 amino acids. The germline V and J ends were trimmed by 0 bases and 6 bases, with 9 bases remaining between them. Germline CDR1 SGHVS, CDR2 FQNEAQ. The CDR3 region has the DNA TGTGCCAGCAGCTTAGCTCAGGGAGCTAATTCACCCCTCCACTTT. Residues: CASSLAQGANSPLHF.

The chain carries TRBV28 and TRBJ2-4; D perhaps matches TRBD2 (5 bases). V shed 8 bases and J shed 0 bases, with 8 bases lying between them. Germline V gene lookup returns CDR1 MDHEN and CDR2 SYDVKM. The length of the CDR3 is 13 residues. The DNA for the CDR3 is TGTGCCAGCCGGGAAATAGCCAAAAACATTCAGTACTTC. Translation gives CASREIAKNIQYF.

The V call is TRBV18, the J call TRBJ2-1; TRBD2 aligns across 7 bases. Germline lookup yields CDR1 KGHSH and CDR2 LQKENI. Trimming at V came to 2 bases and at J to 0 bases, leaving 1 base not matched to a gene. CDR3 length equals 15 residues. CDR3 sequence reads: CASSPGLDSYNEQFF. Here the CDR3 DNA reads TGTGCCAGCTCACCAGGACTAGACTCCTACAATGAGCAGTTCTTC. Looking up the rest from reference TRBV18 and TRBJ2-1 gives the full variable domain: NAGVMQNPRHLVRRRGQEARLRCSPMKGHSHVYWYRQLPEEGLKFMVYLQKENIIDESGMPKERFSAEFPKEGPSILRIQQVVRGDSAAYFCASSPGLDSYNEQFFGPGTRLTVL.

V and J are TRBV5-1 and TRBJ2-1; TRBD2 agrees at 10 bases. The CDR3 contains 18 residues. The germline gives CDR1 SGHRS, CDR2 YFSETQ. V lost 0 bases and J lost 5; bases outside the gene matches: 11. The CDR3 DNA reads TGCGCCAGCAGCTTGGCCTTAGCGGGGGGTCCTCTTGACAATGAGCAGTTCTTC. Amino acids: CASSLALAGGPLDNEQFF.

In this sample, this clone turned up once. This chain connects TRBV9 to TRBJ1-1; 8 nucleotides agree with TRBD1. Germline V lookup: CDR1 SGDLS, CDR2 YYNGEE. V was clipped by 4 bases and J by 1 base; unmatched bases: 6. The CDR3 is made up of 15 amino acids. CDR3 residues: CASSPSGTGNTEAFF. CDR3 DNA sequence: TGTGCCAGCAGCCCGTCCGGGACAGGGAACACTGAAGCTTTCTTT.

The chain uses TRBV30 and TRBJ1-1; TRBD1 aligns across 7 bases. The CDR3 consists of 13 residues. Germline V CDR1 and CDR2: GTSNPN, SVGIG (reference sequence). V gave up 4 bases and J gave up 4 bases; unmatched junction bases: 6. For the CDR3, the DNA is TGTGCCTGGAAGAGGGGGCAGGTCACTGAAGCTTTCTTT. Protein product: CAWKRGQVTEAFF.

This chain joins TRBV6-2 or TRBV6-3 and TRBJ1-3, with D possibly matching TRBD1 (5 bases). In germline, CDR1 is MNHEY, CDR2 SVGEGT. The CDR3 covers 18 residues. V was shortened by 5 bases and J by 2 bases, with 22 bases between the two germline ends. The CDR3 sequence: CASSQLAGKSRAGNTIYF. The CDR3 DNA sequence: TGTGCCAGCAGTCAATTGGCAGGGAAGTCAAGGGCTGGAAACACCATATATTTT.

The chain uses TRBV2 and TRBJ2-2; tentatively, D is TRBD1 (6 bases). The CDR3 has 14 residues. V was shortened by 6 bases and J by 1 base, with 9 bases between the two germline ends. Germline V gene lookup returns CDR1 SNHLY and CDR2 FYNNEI. In nucleotides, the CDR3 is TGTGCCAGCAGGATGGACAGGAACACCGGGGAGCTGTTTTTT. Translated: CASRMDRNTGELFF.

V is TRBV11-1 and J is TRBJ2-2, with D possibly being TRBD1 or TRBD2 (6 bases each). Trimming pared 8 bases from V and 1 base from J, leaving 11 bases between. This CDR3 region has 14 residues. Germline V gene lookup returns CDR1 SGHAT and CDR2 FQDESV (reference sequence). CDR3 DNA: TGTGCCAGCCGGAGGGGGAGGAACACCGGGGAGCTGTTTTTT. Residues: CASRRGRNTGELFF.